This is a list of T cell receptor beta chains from one sample in a study of T cells in Graves' hyperthyroidism and ophthalmopathy. MiXCR, run by TCRdb on the multiplex PCR reads, gives a single entry per CDR3 protein. The table has about 720,000 distinct CDR3 sequences, 16% seen once; the top ten hold roughly 8%. Sample: blood. These receptors were collected from a young man with Graves' hyperthyroidism. CDR3s include the opening cysteine and the closing phenylalanine or tryptophan. Fields, in order: V gene, D gene, J gene, clone size, CDR3 DNA, CDR3 protein. D genes are given only for firm matches. The size entry is marked missing in some rows and otherwise reads once, few, many or a size class.

TRBV11-3	TRBD2	TRBJ2-3	NA	TGTGCCAGCAGCTTCGGCGGGAGGGGAGATACGCAGTATTTT	CASSFGGRGDTQYF
TRBV28	NA	TRBJ2-1	many	TGTGCCAGCAGTTTTTTGGACTCTAACAATGAGCAGTTCTTC	CASSFLDSNNEQFF
TRBV10-3	NA	TRBJ2-3	NA	TGTGCCATCAGTGAGCTGGCGGCCAGGAGCGCAGATACGCAGTATTTT	CAISELAARSADTQYF
TRBV2	TRBD2	TRBJ2-3	few	TGTGCCAGCAGCCTAACGGGAGGGCCTCCGGATACGCAGTATTTT	CASSLTGGPPDTQYF
TRBV10-1	NA	TRBJ2-1	many	TGCGCCAGCAGTGACGGGGACTCCGGGGATGAGCAGTTCTTC	CASSDGDSGDEQFF
TRBV20-1	NA	TRBJ1-2	few	TGCAGTGCTAGAGATCCCAGCAGGGCTGACTATGGCTACACCTTC	CSARDPSRADYGYTF
TRBV27	NA	TRBJ2-7	many	TGTGCCAGCAGTTCTAGGGCGGGTCGAGCCTACGAGCAGTACTTC	CASSSRAGRAYEQYF
TRBV28	TRBD2	TRBJ2-7	many	TGTGCCAGCAGTTTAGGGACTAGCGGGAGAAAATTGCAGTACTTC	CASSLGTSGRKLQYF
TRBV11-2	TRBD2	TRBJ2-2	NA	TGTGCCAGCGGCACCCTGGGACTAGCGGGGCGCACCGGGGAGCTGTTTTTT	CASGTLGLAGRTGELFF
TRBV10-3	TRBD1	TRBJ1-1	NA	TGTGCCGTACAGGGGACGGGGACTAAAGCTTTCTTT	CAVQGTGTKAFF
TRBV5-1	NA	TRBJ2-1	NA	TGCGCCAGCAGCTCTATAATCGACAATGAGCAGTTCTTC	CASSSIIDNEQFF